A single sample is the source of the 30 T cell receptor beta chains below, sequenced in a study of cytomegalovirus exposure and HLA in healthy donors. Primers for the PCR totalled 60 Vbeta and 13 Jbeta. Method: immunoSEQ multiplex PCR; TCRdb's copy keeps in-frame clones and lacks some. This table has over 150,000 clones, over 75% appearing once. Sample: PBMCs. These receptors were taken from a middle-aged woman in good health and CMV-seropositive.

V gene TRBV28 combines with J gene TRBJ2-3; tentatively, D is TRBD1 (6 bases). Germline V gives CDR1 MDHEN, CDR2 SYDVKM. V was pared by 5 bases and J by 0 bases, with 9 bases between. The CDR3 is made up of 14 amino acids. CDR3 coding DNA: TGTGCCAGCAGTCCCGGACAGAGCACAGATACGCAGTATTTT. The encoded protein is CASSPGQSTDTQYF.

V and J are TRBV19 and TRBJ1-1; 9 bases match TRBD1. Germline loops: CDR1 LNHDA, CDR2 SQIVND (reference sequence). V shed 5 bases, J shed 4 bases, and the junction held 5 bases outside the gene matches. CDR3 size: 14 residues. The CDR3 nucleotides read TGTGCCAGTAGTTACAGGGGGCCGGTCACTGAAGCTTTCTTT. It encodes CASSYRGPVTEAFF.

J is TRBJ1-1 and V is TRBV14; 8 nucleotides agree with TRBD1. The ends lost 5 bases at V and 1 base at J; junction bases unmatched: 3. Germline V gene data show CDR1 as SGHDN and CDR2 as FVKESK. The CDR3 sequence is 14 residues long. CDR3 bases: TGTGCCAGCAGCTTACAGGGGGGGAACACTGAAGCTTTCTTT. It codes for CASSLQGGNTEAFF.

V and J are TRBV4-1 and TRBJ2-2; perhaps TRBD2 as D (6 bases). Deletions cut 1 base from V and 7 bases from J, with 13 bases between. Germline V gene lookup returns CDR1 MGHRA and CDR2 YSYEKL. There are 15 residues in the CDR3. CDR3 DNA: TGCGCCAGCAGCCAAGCGGGAGTTTTGGGCGGGGAGCTGTTTTTT. Translation gives CASSQAGVLGGELFF.

The chain uses TRBV2 and TRBJ2-7; TRBD1 might be the D (6 bases). The V end was cut by 4 bases, the J end by 7 bases, with 14 bases between. The germline V gene has CDR1 SNHLY and CDR2 FYNNEI. This CDR3 spans 13 amino acids. This CDR3 is CASSGQGYWEQYF. The DNA of the CDR3 is TGTGCCAGCAGTGGTCAGGGGTATTGGGAGCAGTACTTC. The full variable domain, its missing parts supplied by reference TRBV2 and TRBJ2-7, is EPEVTQTPSHQVTQMGQEVILRCVPISNHLYFYWYRQILGQKVEFLVSFYNNEISEKSEIFDDQFSVERPDGSNFTLKIRSTKLEDSAMYFCASSGQGYWEQYFGPGTRLTVT.

This chain uses TRBV5-1 with TRBJ2-3; 11 bases map to TRBD1. Germline trimming cut 4 bases from V and 1 base from J; bases unmatched to any gene: 11. CDR3 length: 18 residues. From germline, CDR1 is SGHRS and CDR2 YFSETQ. Here the CDR3 DNA reads TGCGCCAGCAGCGGGAGAAGATGGACAGGGGGCCGCACAGATACGCAGTATTTT. This translates into CASSGRRWTGGRTDTQYF.

This chain connects TRBV21-1 to TRBJ1-5; the D call in the table, TRBD1, was not verified against the DNA. TRBV21-1 represents a pseudogene. There are 20 residues in the CDR3. CDR3: CASSKIPGGAPNGGNQPQHF. CDR3 DNA: TGTGCCAGCAGCAAAATCCCAGGGGGCGCGCCCAATGGTGGCAATCAGCCCCAGCATTTT.

The chain couples TRBV30 to TRBJ1-5; a possible D gene is TRBD1 (5 bases). Germline-derived CDR1 and CDR2 are GTSNPN and SVGIG (reference sequence). With 8 bases removed from V and 7 bases from J, the gap between germline ends came to 18 bases. The CDR3 totals 13 residues. Here the CDR3 DNA reads TGTGCCGCCAAACAGGAAGGGAACCAGCCCCAGCATTTT. Its translation is CAAKQEGNQPQHF.

This clone was detected only a few times. The chain links TRBV30 to TRBJ1-1; the D is unclear. Germline values: CDR1 GTSNPN, CDR2 SVGIG (reference sequence). CDR3 length: 13 amino acids. Trimming pared 4 bases from V and 4 bases from J, leaving 13 bases between. The CDR3, as DNA: TGTGCCTGGACCTCCGGAGGATTCACTGAAGCTTTCTTT. Its protein product is CAWTSGGFTEAFF.

To note about this clone: Germline and junction disagree at one end, which may indicate a read error. The rearrangement joins TRBV7-7 to TRBJ2-1, with 16 bases identical to TRBD2. Germline lookup yields CDR1 SSHAT and CDR2 FNYEAQ (reference sequence). This CDR3 is 18 amino acids long. The CDR3 DNA reads TGTGCTAGCACCCCGGGACTAGCGGGAGGGCGGACCTACAATGAGCAGTTCTTC. It specifies CASTPGLAGGRTYNEQFF. Drawing the rest from reference TRBV7-7 and TRBJ2-1, the complete variable domain is GAGVSQSPRYKVTKRGQDVTLRCDPISSHATLYWYQQALGQGPEFLTYFNYEAQPDKSGLPSDRFSAERPEGSISTLTIQRTEQRDSAMYRCASTPGLAGGRTYNEQFFGPGTRLTVL.

This clone came up once. This chain uses TRBV27 with TRBJ1-2; D unresolved. Germline CDR1 reads MNHEY; CDR2 reads SMNVEV (reference sequence). There are 14 residues in the CDR3. Trimming stripped 5 bases from V and 3 bases from J, with 13 bases between. CDR3 amino acids: CASSATGSYYGYTF. As DNA, the CDR3 is TGTGCCAGCAGTGCCACCGGGAGCTACTATGGCTACACCTTC.

The chain uses TRBV5-4 and TRBJ2-6; no firm D call. The germline V gene encodes CDR1 SGHNT and CDR2 YYREEE (reference sequence). This CDR3 has 13 amino acids. With 5 bases removed from V and 0 bases from J, the gap between germline ends came to 3 bases. The CDR3 DNA reads TGTGCCAGCAGATACTCTGGGGCCAACGTCCTGACTTTC. Amino acids: CASRYSGANVLTF.

The V call is TRBV6-5, the J call TRBJ1-2; D may be TRBD1 (5 bases). V lost 0 bases and J 7 bases, leaving 12 bases between the germline ends. The CDR3 totals 14 residues. Germline V gives CDR1 MNHEY, CDR2 SVGAGI. In DNA, the CDR3 is TGTGCCAGCAGTTACTCCGCAGGGATCGGTGGCTACACCTTC. Protein: CASSYSAGIGGYTF.

A single count supports this clone. The CDR3 protein is CASSHRGGTPSGAFF. For the CDR3, the DNA is TGTGCCAGCAGCCACAGGGGGGGGACCCCTAGTGGAGCTTTCTTT. The J gene is TRBJ1-1, the V gene TRBV28, with 8 bases aligning to TRBD1. V shed 6 bases, J shed 10 bases, and the junction held 16 bases outside the gene matches. The CDR3 runs 15 residues. The germline CDR1 and CDR2 sequences are MDHEN and SYDVKM. Full variable domain (remainder filled in from reference TRBV28 and TRBJ1-1): DVKVTQSSRYLVKRTGEKVFLECVQDMDHENMFWYRQDPGLGLRLIYFSYDVKMKEKGDIPEGYSVSREKKERFSLILESASTNQTSMYLCASSHRGGTPSGAFFGQGTRLTVV.

The chain uses TRBV12-5 and TRBJ1-1; D unresolved. CDR3 length: 15 residues. Germline lookup yields CDR1 LGHNT and CDR2 FRNRAP. Trimming took 7 bases from V and 5 from J, leaving 20 bases between them. In DNA, the CDR3 is TGTGCTAGTGCCTCCTCGCGGGTTGTCGGGACTGAAGCTTTCTTT. Protein: CASASSRVVGTEAFF.

The V call is TRBV6-5, the J call TRBJ1-1; 7 positions match TRBD1. The CDR3 consists of 14 residues. V trimming: 6 bases; J trimming: 1 base; junction bases outside the gene matches: 5. CDR1 is MNHEY and CDR2 is SVGAGI in the germline V gene. The CDR3 sequence: CASSIDRANTEAFF. The CDR3 nucleotides read TGTGCCAGCAGCATCGACAGGGCGAACACTGAAGCTTTCTTT.

CDR3 sequence reads: CASSFRSPSGTSGKGYEQFF. The DNA for the CDR3 is TGCGCCAGCAGCTTTCGCAGTCCCTCCGGGACTAGCGGGAAGGGGTATGAGCAGTTCTTC. This chain links TRBV5-1 with TRBJ2-1; 13 positions match TRBD2. CDR3 length: 20 amino acids. Looked up from germline, CDR1 is SGHRS and CDR2 is YFSETQ. With 2 bases clipped from V and 8 bases from J, the junction kept 19 bases outside the gene matches.

The genes are TRBV10-3 and TRBJ2-3, with 11 bases aligning to TRBD2. From germline, CDR1 is ENHRY and CDR2 SYGVKD. Losses at the gene ends were 2 bases for V and 2 bases for J; bases not matched to a gene: 9. The CDR3 sequence is 18 residues long. The CDR3 here is CAISEPILAGAHTDTQYF. The CDR3 bases are TGTGCCATCAGTGAGCCCATACTAGCGGGAGCACACACAGATACGCAGTATTTT.

The chain links TRBV19 to TRBJ2-1, with 8 bases aligning to TRBD2. The CDR3 has 16 amino acids. CDR1 is LNHDA, CDR2 SQIVND, per germline (reference sequence). V lost 5 bases, J lost 10 bases, and 16 bases stayed unmatched. The CDR3 DNA reads TGTGCCAGTAGTCCCGGGGGGGGAAGAGGGTCGTACGAGCAGTTCTTC. It specifies CASSPGGGRGSYEQFF. The whole variable domain, filled in from reference TRBV19 and TRBJ2-1, reads DGGITQSPKYLFRKEGQNVTLSCEQNLNHDAMYWYRQDPGQGLRLIYYSQIVNDFQKGDIAEGYSVSREKKESFPLTVTSAQKNPTAFYLCASSPGGGRGSYEQFFGPGTRLTVL.

This chain uses TRBV29-1 with TRBJ1-1, with 8 bases lining up with TRBD1. Trimming cost V 3 bases and J 5 bases; bases outside gene matches: 5. The CDR3 is 13 residues long. Germline assignment: CDR1 SQVTM and CDR2 ANQGSEA. Here the CDR3 reads CSVDRQGWTEAFF. The DNA of the CDR3 is TGCAGCGTTGATCGACAGGGGTGGACTGAAGCTTTCTTT.

The V and J genes are TRBV6-1 and TRBJ1-1; tentative D call: TRBD1 (5 bases). The germline gives CDR1 MNHNS, CDR2 SASEGT. The V and J ends lost 0 bases and 0 bases respectively, with 5 bases between them. CDR3 size: 14 residues. The CDR3 nucleotides are TGTGCCAGCAGTGAAGCACAGGTGAACACTGAAGCTTTCTTT. Protein product: CASSEAQVNTEAFF.

J is TRBJ2-3 and V is TRBV7-2, with D tentatively TRBD1 (7 bases). The germline V gene encodes CDR1 SGHTA and CDR2 FQGNSA. The length of the CDR3 is 17 residues. V lost 2 bases and J 6 bases, leaving 21 bases between the germline ends. The CDR3 DNA follows: TGTGCCAGCAGCTTATCGCCGGTAAGGGCAGGGGGGGATACGCAGTATTTT. Translated, it gives CASSLSPVRAGGDTQYF.

The V gene is TRBV27, the J gene TRBJ1-1; D is possibly TRBD1 (6 bases). This CDR3 is built from 15 residues. V was trimmed by 6 bases and J by 5 bases, leaving 19 bases between them. Germline loops: CDR1 MNHEY, CDR2 SMNVEV (reference sequence). DNA for the CDR3: TGTGCCAGCAGCGAGCTAGGGGGAAGGAATACTGAAGCTTTCTTT. Its protein is CASSELGGRNTEAFF.

V gene TRBV7-3 combines with J gene TRBJ1-5; a possible D gene is TRBD1 (5 bases). The CDR3 spans 13 residues. V lost 3 bases and J lost 3, with 6 bases in between. Germline CDR1 SGHTA, CDR2 FQGTGA. The DNA for the CDR3 is TGTGCCAGCAGCTTGACAGCCAATCAGCCCCAGCATTTT. Amino acid sequence: CASSLTANQPQHF. Looking up the rest from reference TRBV7-3 and TRBJ1-5 gives the full variable domain: GAGVSQTPSNKVTEKGKYVELRCDPISGHTALYWYRQSLGQGPEFLIYFQGTGAADDSGLPNDRFFAVRPEGSVSTLKIQRTERGDSAVYLCASSLTANQPQHFGDGTRLSIL.

The V call is TRBV19, the J call TRBJ2-3, with TRBD1 matching 10 bases. The CDR3 is 15 amino acids. Germline V gene sequence: CDR1 LNHDA, CDR2 SQIVND (reference sequence). The ends lost 6 bases at V and 1 base at J; junction bases unmatched: 4. The CDR3 is CASRDRGLGTDTQYF. CDR3 DNA: TGTGCCAGTAGAGACAGGGGGCTTGGCACAGATACGCAGTATTTT.

The V gene is TRBV10-1, the J gene TRBJ2-7; a possible D gene is TRBD1 (5 bases). Germline lookup yields CDR1 WNHNN and CDR2 SYGVQD (reference sequence). V was clipped by 4 bases and J by 4 bases, with 20 bases between them. The CDR3 is made up of 16 amino acids. In DNA, the CDR3 is TGCGCCAGCAGTGCCCCCCCAGGGCCTCCCAGATACGAGCAGTACTTC. The encoded protein is CASSAPPGPPRYEQYF.

In regard to this clone: Other DNA sequences within the sample encode an identical CDR3. The rearrangement joins TRBV5-1 to TRBJ2-7; TRBD1 matches at 7 bases. Germline V lookup: CDR1 SGHRS, CDR2 YFSETQ. Trimming removed 5 bases from V and 1 base from J; junction bases left unmatched: 6. The CDR3 runs to 14 residues. The CDR3 sequence: CASRFAGGSYEQYF. The CDR3 DNA reads as TGCGCCAGCAGGTTTGCAGGGGGTTCCTACGAGCAGTACTTC.

This clone has only a few counts. The rearrangement joins TRBV5-8 to TRBJ2-1; 13 nucleotides line up with TRBD2. J gave up 2 bases and V 4 bases, and 3 bases lay outside the gene matches. Germline-derived CDR1 and CDR2 are SGHTS and YDEGEE. The CDR3 length is 16 residues. CDR3 nucleotides: TGTGCCAGCAGCCGGGGGACTAGCGGGACCTACAATGAGCAGTTCTTC. It yields the protein CASSRGTSGTYNEQFF. Full variable domain (remainder filled in from reference TRBV5-8 and TRBJ2-1): EAGVTQSPTHLIKTRGQQATLRCSPISGHTSVYWYQQALGLGLQFLLWYDEGEERNRGNFPPRFSGRQFPNYSSELNVNALELEDSALYLCASSRGTSGTYNEQFFGPGTRLTVL.

The V call is TRBV30, the J call TRBJ2-3; 8 bases fit TRBD2. The CDR3 totals 15 residues. Germline trimming cut 0 bases from V and 4 bases from J; bases unmatched to any gene: 6. From germline, CDR1 is GTSNPN and CDR2 SVGIG (reference sequence). The CDR3 sequence is CAWSVGSGTSDTQYF. Here the CDR3 DNA reads TGTGCCTGGAGTGTAGGTAGCGGGACGTCAGATACGCAGTATTTT.

The chain joins TRBV27 to TRBJ1-2, with TRBD1 as a possible D gene (6 bases). Per the germline V gene, CDR1 is MNHEY and CDR2 is SMNVEV (reference sequence). This CDR3 region has 14 residues. Trimming pared 6 bases from V and 4 bases from J, leaving 15 bases between. CDR3 DNA: TGTGCCAGCAGCAACGGACAGTATAGCTATGGCTACACCTTC. This sequence encodes CASSNGQYSYGYTF.